The 29 T cell receptor beta chains listed next were all sequenced from one sample in a study of cytomegalovirus exposure and HLA in healthy donors. PCR involved 60 Vbeta and 13 Jbeta primers. The data were produced by immunoSEQ multiplex PCR, yet TCRdb's version contains in-frame clones alone and is incomplete. This table holds around 90,000 clones, about two thirds found once. Sequences were obtained from PBMCs. Every receptor here comes from a woman aged 25 to 39 in good health and CMV-seropositive.

The rearrangement uses TRBV5-4 and TRBJ1-1; 7 nucleotides line up with TRBD1. The ends lost 4 bases at V and 5 bases at J; junction bases unmatched: 8. This CDR3 spans 14 amino acids. Germline V gene data show CDR1 as SGHNT and CDR2 as YYREEE (reference sequence). The CDR3 DNA is TGTGCCAGCAGCGGTGACAGGGATAGGACTGAAGCTTTCTTT. Translation: CASSGDRDRTEAFF.

The chain couples TRBV6-5 to TRBJ1-1; D gene unclear. Germline-derived CDR1 and CDR2 are MNHEY and SVGAGI. This CDR3 is 13 amino acids long. V shed 6 bases and J shed 0 bases, with 8 bases lying between them. The CDR3 DNA is TGTGCCAGCAGCCAGGAAGTGAACACTGAAGCTTTCTTT. This codes for CASSQEVNTEAFF.

The chain links TRBV6-6 to TRBJ2-3; 7 positions match TRBD1. V lost 6 bases, J lost 0 bases, and 6 bases stayed unmatched. The germline V gene has CDR1 MNHNY and CDR2 SVGAGI (reference sequence). The CDR3 spans 15 residues. The CDR3, as DNA: TGTGCCAGCAGCAAATACAGGGGTAGCACAGATACGCAGTATTTT. Translating gives CASSKYRGSTDTQYF.

This clone was detected a few times. V and J are TRBV5-1 and TRBJ2-3, with D perhaps matching TRBD2 (6 bases). V was cut by 0 bases and J by 4 bases, with 12 bases left in between. The CDR3 is 15 residues long. Per germline, CDR1 SGHRS and CDR2 YFSETQ. CDR3 coding DNA: TGCGCCAGCAGCTTGGCGGGGGTGGAGTCAGATACGCAGTATTTT. Protein sequence: CASSLAGVESDTQYF.

This chain joins TRBV19 and TRBJ1-4; D gene unclear. CDR1 is LNHDA, CDR2 SQIVND, per germline (reference sequence). The V end was cut by 8 bases, the J end by 5 bases, with 12 bases between. CDR3 length: 13 residues. CDR3: CASSGRINEKLFF. The DNA of the CDR3 is TGTGCCAGTTCTGGCAGGATAAATGAAAAACTGTTTTTT.

This clone was seen once. V usage is TRBV5-1 and J usage is TRBJ2-1; 7 nucleotides match TRBD1. The CDR3 sequence is 16 residues long. The V gene end was trimmed by 4 bases and the J gene end by 0 bases; junction bases not matched to a gene: 7. Germline V CDR1 and CDR2: SGHRS, YFSETQ. The chain's CDR3 is CASSTEGQSSYNEQFF. CDR3 sequence (DNA): TGCGCCAGCAGCACCGAGGGACAGAGCTCCTACAATGAGCAGTTCTTC.

The chain couples TRBV6-5 to TRBJ2-1; 11 nucleotides line up with TRBD1. The CDR3 length is 13 residues. V lost 7 bases and J lost 9; bases outside the gene matches: 5. Germline values: CDR1 MNHEY, CDR2 SVGAGI. For the CDR3, the DNA is TGTGCCAGCACCGGGACAGGGGGTAGTGAGCAGTTCTTC. Amino acid sequence: CASTGTGGSEQFF.

A few counts support this clone. The CDR3 region has the DNA TGTGCCAGCCAAGGGGGCGGGCTTAGGACCGGGGAGCTGTTTTTT. Amino acids: CASQGGGLRTGELFF. This chain links TRBV2 with TRBJ2-2; TRBD1 matches at 7 bases. This CDR3 spans 15 amino acids. Germline V gene sequence: CDR1 SNHLY, CDR2 FYNNEI. Trimming removed 8 bases from V and 5 bases from J; junction bases left unmatched: 11.

This clone was detected a few times. The V and J genes are TRBV11-2 and TRBJ2-3; 7 bases fit TRBD2. CDR3 size: 17 residues. Germline V lookup: CDR1 SGHAT, CDR2 FQNNGV. V was clipped by 0 bases and J by 1 base; unmatched bases: 7. The CDR3 here is CASSLDRPSGGTDTQYF. The CDR3 bases are TGTGCCAGCAGCTTAGATAGGCCTAGCGGAGGCACAGATACGCAGTATTTT.

The gene calls are TRBV2 and TRBJ2-7; maybe TRBD1 (6 bases). The CDR3 runs to 12 residues. CDR1 is SNHLY, CDR2 FYNNEI, per germline. V shed 5 bases and J shed 3 bases, with 8 bases lying between them. For the CDR3, the DNA is TGTGCCAGCAGTTGGACAGTCTACGAGCAGTACTTC. Translation: CASSWTVYEQYF. The full variable domain, its missing parts supplied by reference TRBV2 and TRBJ2-7, is EPEVTQTPSHQVTQMGQEVILRCVPISNHLYFYWYRQILGQKVEFLVSFYNNEISEKSEIFDDQFSVERPDGSNFTLKIRSTKLEDSAMYFCASSWTVYEQYFGPGTRLTVT.

The chain is built from TRBV28 and TRBJ1-4, with unresolved D. Germline V gene sequence: CDR1 MDHEN, CDR2 SYDVKM. V was shortened by 6 bases and J by 0 bases, with 11 bases between the two germline ends. The CDR3 is made up of 15 amino acids. For the CDR3, the DNA is TGTGCCAGCAGCGGACTAGATGCAACTAATGAAAAACTGTTTTTT. Its protein product is CASSGLDATNEKLFF.

The chain links TRBV5-4 to TRBJ2-1; 12 bases agree with TRBD2. In germline, CDR1 is SGHNT, CDR2 YYREEE (reference sequence). V shed 2 bases, J shed 7 bases, and the junction held 4 bases outside the gene matches. The CDR3 covers 15 residues. DNA of the CDR3: TGTGCCAGCAGCTTAGGACTAGCGGGGCGGAATGAGCAGTTCTTC. Translated: CASSLGLAGRNEQFF.

A few counts support this clone. The chain's CDR3 is CSLSSYYEQYF. The DNA of the CDR3 is TGCAGCTTATCATCCTACTACGAGCAGTACTTC. The chain carries TRBV29-1 and TRBJ2-7; no clear D. The V and J ends lost 8 bases and 3 bases respectively, with 11 bases between them. CDR1 SQVTM and CDR2 ANQGSEA come from the germline V gene. The CDR3 extends over 11 amino acids.

The chain combines TRBV6-5 with TRBJ2-7, with TRBD2 identical over 7 bases. This CDR3 spans 13 amino acids. Trimming cost V 7 bases and J 3 bases; bases outside gene matches: 6. Germline CDR1 reads MNHEY; CDR2 reads SVGAGI. CDR3 in amino acids: CASTMAGDYEQYF. CDR3 DNA: TGTGCCAGCACTATGGCGGGGGACTACGAGCAGTACTTC.

This sequence joins TRBV6-5 and TRBJ2-7; TRBD1 is a possible D gene (5 bases). Germline V CDR1 and CDR2: MNHEY, SVGAGI. V was pared by 0 bases and J by 0 bases, with 12 bases between. The CDR3 is 16 residues long. This CDR3 is CASSYSGERGSYEQYF. The CDR3 DNA reads TGTGCCAGCAGTTACTCTGGGGAAAGGGGCTCCTACGAGCAGTACTTC.

This clone has a single count. This chain uses TRBV2 with TRBJ1-3; D gene unclear. The length of the CDR3 is 14 residues. From germline, CDR1 is SNHLY and CDR2 FYNNEI. V gave up 5 bases and J gave up 0 bases, with 8 bases separating them. CDR3 residues: CASSLAVSGNTIYF. CDR3 DNA sequence: TGTGCCAGCAGTTTAGCTGTCTCTGGAAACACCATATATTTT.

Written as DNA, the CDR3 is TGTGCCAGCACGCCGGGACTAGCGGGCCCCGGGGAGCTGTTTTTT. It specifies CASTPGLAGPGELFF. The chain combines TRBV6-6 with TRBJ2-2; 12 positions match TRBD2. With V trimmed by 7 bases and J by 6 bases, 6 bases remained unmatched. Germline V CDR1 and CDR2: MNHNY, SVGAGI (reference sequence). CDR3 length: 15 residues.

The CDR3 nucleotides are TGTGCTTCCAGACGACAGCAATCCCGAGCTTTCTTT. Protein product: CASRRQQSRAFF. The rearrangement uses TRBV27 and TRBJ1-1; D is possibly TRBD1 (5 bases). Germline V gene sequence: CDR1 MNHEY, CDR2 SMNVEV (reference sequence). CDR3 length equals 12 residues.

This clone was detected only a few times. The genes are TRBV9 and TRBJ1-2; 12 bases fit TRBD1. The CDR3 contains 16 residues. The J segment lost 4 bases and the V segment lost 5 bases, leaving 9 bases of the junction unmatched. Germline lookup yields CDR1 SGDLS and CDR2 YYNGEE. CDR3 sequence reads: CASSPGQGALGYGYTF. The CDR3 DNA follows: TGTGCCAGCAGTCCGGGACAGGGGGCTCTCGGCTATGGCTACACCTTC.

The chain couples TRBV11-3 to TRBJ1-2; D is perhaps TRBD1 (5 bases). The CDR3 runs 12 residues. V gave up 5 bases and J gave up 2 bases, with 6 bases separating them. CDR1 and CDR2 (germline): SGHNT, YENEEA. This CDR3 is CASSGQNYGYTF. CDR3 DNA sequence: TGTGCCAGCAGCGGACAAAACTATGGCTACACCTTC.

The V and J genes are TRBV19 and TRBJ1-1; a possible D gene is TRBD1 (5 bases). The germline gives CDR1 LNHDA, CDR2 SQIVND (reference sequence). The CDR3 runs to 14 residues. Trimming pared 7 bases from V and 4 bases from J, leaving 16 bases between. This CDR3 is CASKPGYSSTEAFF. The CDR3 DNA reads TGTGCCAGTAAGCCAGGGTATTCAAGCACTGAAGCTTTCTTT.

This chain joins TRBV2 and TRBJ2-7, with D perhaps matching TRBD2 (5 bases). Germline CDR1 reads SNHLY; CDR2 reads FYNNEI. This CDR3 has 11 amino acids. V lost 8 bases and J 6 bases, leaving 11 bases between the germline ends. CDR3 in DNA: TGTGCCAGCTCGGAGGAGCTCGAGCAGTACTTC. Amino acids: CASSEELEQYF.

The genes are TRBV18 and TRBJ2-3; TRBD1 aligns across 9 bases. CDR3 length: 16 residues. The J segment lost 1 base and the V segment lost 6 bases, leaving 8 bases of the junction unmatched. Germline V gene sequence: CDR1 KGHSH, CDR2 LQKENI. The CDR3 loop reads CASSPLRQGGTDTQYF. CDR3 nucleotides: TGTGCCAGCTCTCCTCTTAGACAGGGGGGCACAGATACGCAGTATTTT.

The CDR3 coding sequence is TGTGCCAGCAGTGCCTTTCTGGGACTGGCGGATACGCAGTATTTT. It translates to CASSAFLGLADTQYF. The chain employs TRBV6-4 and TRBJ2-3, with a possible D match to TRBD2 (6 bases). CDR3 length equals 15 residues. V was pared by 4 bases and J by 6 bases, with 17 bases between. Germline CDR1 reads MRHNA; CDR2 reads SNTAGT.

In this sample, this clone turned up a few times. This sequence joins TRBV5-4 and TRBJ2-3; a possible D gene is TRBD1 (5 bases). Per germline, CDR1 SGHNT and CDR2 YYREEE (reference sequence). CDR3 length: 15 residues. V lost 0 bases to trimming and J lost 2 bases, with 10 bases between them. The CDR3, as DNA: TGTGCCAGCAGCTTGGACCAGGGCTCCACAGATACGCAGTATTTT. Translating gives CASSLDQGSTDTQYF.

The chain combines TRBV2 with TRBJ1-5; 7 nucleotides align to TRBD1. Losses at the gene ends were 4 bases for V and 1 base for J; bases not matched to a gene: 1. CDR1 is SNHLY, CDR2 FYNNEI, per germline. The CDR3 runs 14 residues. CDR3 coding DNA: TGTGCCAGCAGTGGGGGACAGAGCAATCAGCCCCAGCATTTT. Translation gives CASSGGQSNQPQHF.

This clone was seen more than once but under ten times. This sequence joins TRBV7-2 and TRBJ2-3; tentatively, D is TRBD2 (7 bases). The CDR3 totals 16 residues. V was shortened by 4 bases and J by 3 bases, with 17 bases between the two germline ends. Germline V CDR1 and CDR2: SGHTA, FQGNSA. CDR3 in DNA: TGTGCCAGCAGCTCATCCCGGGGGGCCGGAACAGATACGCAGTATTTT. Protein: CASSSSRGAGTDTQYF.

V and J are TRBV7-2 and TRBJ2-7; a weak D match, TRBD1 (5 bases). V was clipped by 5 bases and J by 3 bases, with 8 bases between them. The CDR3 extends over 12 amino acids. Germline lookup yields CDR1 SGHTA and CDR2 FQGNSA. CDR3 amino acids: CASSPGNYEQYF. DNA for the CDR3: TGTGCCAGCAGCCCAGGGAACTACGAGCAGTACTTC.

The chain links TRBV14 to TRBJ1-4, with D possibly TRBD1 on 5 matching bases. The CDR3 is 19 residues long. Looked up from germline, CDR1 is SGHDN and CDR2 is FVKESK. V lost 0 bases to trimming and J lost 0 bases, with 17 bases between them. The CDR3 is CASSQERRGFWATNEKLFF. The CDR3 DNA reads TGTGCCAGCAGCCAAGAGAGGAGGGGTTTCTGGGCAACTAATGAAAAACTGTTTTTT.